The rows below give T cell receptor beta chains drawn from one sample of a study of blood T cell repertoires in COVID-19. Profiled with immunoSEQ multiplex PCR; TCRdb holds only in-frame clones, not every one. This table has tens of thousands of clones, under 85% appearing once. Source material: peripheral blood. These receptors came from a woman over 75 with acute or convalescent COVID-19. CDR3s include the opening cysteine and the closing phenylalanine or tryptophan. Fields, in order: CDR3 protein, V gene, J gene, CDR3 length.

cdr3_aa: CASSLGEAREQYF
v_call: TRBV5-1
j_call: TRBJ2-7
cdr3_length: 13

cdr3_aa: CATSGGGSSNQPQHF
v_call: TRBV24-1
j_call: TRBJ1-5
cdr3_length: 15

cdr3_aa: CASSRTGYGEQYF
v_call: TRBV2
j_call: TRBJ2-7
cdr3_length: 13

cdr3_aa: CASRVTGTQGNEQFF
v_call: TRBV7-9
j_call: TRBJ2-1
cdr3_length: 15

cdr3_aa: CATSGGSTYNSPLHF
v_call: TRBV7-2
j_call: TRBJ1-6
cdr3_length: 15

cdr3_aa: CASSFLTGQTQPQHF
v_call: TRBV7-2
j_call: TRBJ1-5
cdr3_length: 15

cdr3_aa: CASSREMNTEAFF
v_call: TRBV11-2
j_call: TRBJ1-1
cdr3_length: 13

cdr3_aa: CASSQSGQGIGSQPQHF
v_call: TRBV4-2
j_call: TRBJ1-5
cdr3_length: 17

cdr3_aa: CASSWTRDSSYNEQFF
v_call: TRBV7-2
j_call: TRBJ2-1
cdr3_length: 16

cdr3_aa: CAWSGFNTEAFF
v_call: TRBV30
j_call: TRBJ1-1
cdr3_length: 12

cdr3_aa: CASSQGRVLETQYF
v_call: TRBV3-1/TRBV3-2
j_call: TRBJ2-5
cdr3_length: 14

cdr3_aa: CATSRDLGINIQYF
v_call: TRBV15
j_call: TRBJ2-4
cdr3_length: 14

cdr3_aa: CASSQASYEQYF
v_call: TRBV3-1/TRBV3-2
j_call: TRBJ2-7
cdr3_length: 12